The rows below give T cell receptor beta chains drawn from one sample of a study of identical twins. MiXCR, applied by TCRdb to the 5' RACE reads, yields one record per CDR3 protein. Of 1.5 million or so distinct CDR3 sequences in the sample, roughly 35% were seen once. The specimen was cord blood. These receptors originate from a newborn girl in good health. Both conserved end residues are part of each CDR3. Fields, in order: CDR3 length, J gene, D gene, clone size, V gene, CDR3 DNA, CDR3 protein. A D gene is named only where the DNA matches it firmly. Part of the rows lack a size; the others show once, few, many or a class for expanded clones.

>14|TRBJ2-7|-|few|TRBV20-1
TGCAGTGCTAACACCGGGACTTCTACCTACGAGCAGTACTTC
CSANTGTSTYEQYF
>15|TRBJ2-7|-|few|TRBV28
TGTGCCAGCAGTTTAATTGGGCCAGGGGCCTACGAGCAGTACTTC
CASSLIGPGAYEQYF
>16|TRBJ1-6|-|once|TRBV21-1
TGTGCCAGCGGCAAAGGAGGGGGTGACTATAATTCACCCCTCCACTTT
CASGKGGGDYNSPLHF
>11|TRBJ1-1|-|-|TRBV19
TGTGCCAGTAGTATACAGCTTGAAGCTTTCTTT
CASSIQLEAFF
>13|TRBJ2-2|-|-|TRBV10-3
TGTGCCATCCGTCCGGGGGACACCGGGGAGCTGTTTTTT
CAIRPGDTGELFF
>12|TRBJ1-2|-|many|TRBV5-4
TGTGCCAGCAGCTTGTTAGGGGATGGCTACACCTTC
CASSLLGDGYTF
>17|TRBJ2-3|TRBD2|-|TRBV25-1
TGTGCCAGCAGTGAATTCGGGCTAGCGGGAGGTACAGATACGCAGTATTTT
CASSEFGLAGGTDTQYF
>15|TRBJ2-1|TRBD2|few|TRBV20-1
TGCAGTGCCGGACTAGCGGTCAACTCCTACAATGAGCAGTTCTTC
CSAGLAVNSYNEQFF
>18|TRBJ1-2|TRBD1|-|TRBV4-2
TGTGCCAGCAGCCAACCGAGGACAGGGGGAATTGCCGTGGATGGCTACACCTTC
CASSQPRTGGIAVDGYTF
>16|TRBJ2-3|-|few|TRBV2
TGTGCCAGCAGTGAAGCGCTTGGGGTGGGCACAGATACGCAGTATTTT
CASSEALGVGTDTQYF
>14|TRBJ1-1|-|few|TRBV9
TGTGCCAGCAGCGTAGGGGGTTGGGTAAGAGAAGCTTTCTTT
CASSVGGWVREAFF
>15|TRBJ2-3|TRBD2|-|TRBV4-1
TGTGCCAGCAGCTACCAGCGGGGGAGCACAGATACGCAGTATTTT
CASSYQRGSTDTQYF
>8|TRBJ1-1|-|-|TRBV18
TGTGCCAGCCCTGAAGCTTTCTTT
CASPEAFF
>15|TRBJ2-3|-|few|TRBV7-9
TGTGCCAGCACCCGCCTGGTTTTCGGCGCAGATACGCAGTATTTT
CASTRLVFGADTQYF
>12|TRBJ1-1|-|few|TRBV2
TGTGCCAGCAGTAAACCGAACACTGAAGCTTTCTTT
CASSKPNTEAFF
>11|TRBJ2-1|-|many|TRBV24-1
TGTGCCACCAGTGAGTACAATGAGCAGTTCTTC
CATSEYNEQFF
>14|TRBJ2-5|TRBD2|few|TRBV7-2
TGTGCCAGCAGCTGGACTAGCGTACAAGAGACCCAGTACTTC
CASSWTSVQETQYF
>18|TRBJ2-3|-|few|TRBV7-2
TGTGCCAGCAGCTTATACCCGGGACTTCCATATAGCACAGATACGCAGTATTTT
CASSLYPGLPYSTDTQYF
>13|TRBJ2-1|-|-|TRBV29-1
TGCAGCGCCCCGGGACTTACCCACAATGAGCAGTTCTTC
CSAPGLTHNEQFF
>14|TRBJ1-5|-|-|TRBV3-1
TGTGCCAGCAGCCAAGGGACAATCAATCAGCCCCAGCATTTT
CASSQGTINQPQHF
>19|TRBJ1-5|-|-|TRBV5-6
TGTGCCAGCAGCTTTGGGGGCGACCCCTGGCTGGATAGCAATCAGCCCCAGCATTTT
CASSFGGDPWLDSNQPQHF
>15|TRBJ1-1|TRBD1|-|TRBV13
TGTGCCAGCAGCTCTGGGACAGGGGGGAAAACTGAAGCTTTCTTT
CASSSGTGGKTEAFF
>13|TRBJ2-3|-|few|TRBV20-1
TGCAGTGCCGAGCGACCTATCACAGATACGCAGTATTTT
CSAERPITDTQYF
>13|TRBJ1-2|-|few|TRBV4-1
TGCGCCAGCAGCCACATATTGAACTATGGCTACACCTTC
CASSHILNYGYTF
>15|TRBJ2-2|-|-|TRBV27
TGTGCCAGCAGTCCGGTGGGGGGTGTATCCGGGGAGCTGTTTTTT
CASSPVGGVSGELFF
>14|TRBJ1-1|-|-|TRBV7-2
TGTGCCAGCCTTCTTGACCCACCCGGCACTGAAGCTTTCTTT
CASLLDPPGTEAFF
>18|TRBJ1-5|-|few|TRBV6-5
TGTGCCAGCAGTTACACACCCTCCCCCGGGGTGAGCAATCAGCCCCAGCATTTT
CASSYTPSPGVSNQPQHF
>17|TRBJ2-1|TRBD2|-|TRBV28
TGTGCCAGCAGTTCCCTCGGGACTAGCGGGGGACTCGATGAGCAGTTCTTC
CASSSLGTSGGLDEQFF
>16|TRBJ2-5|TRBD2|-|TRBV28
TGTGCCAGCAGTCTCAAGACTAGCGAATACTACAATGAGCAGTACTTC
CASSLKTSEYYNEQYF
>14|TRBJ2-1|-|few|TRBV13
TGTGCCAGCAGCTTCCGACCCGCCTACAATGAGCAGTTCTTC
CASSFRPAYNEQFF
>15|TRBJ1-2|-|-|TRBV2
TGTGCCAGCAGTGAAAGGGTGGACCATACCTATGGCTACACCTTC
CASSERVDHTYGYTF
>20|TRBJ2-7|TRBD2|few|TRBV4-2
TGTGCCAGCAGCCCCCTCAGCCGGCTAGCGGGAGAGTCCAGCTCCTACGAGCAGTACTTC
CASSPLSRLAGESSSYEQYF
>14|TRBJ1-1|TRBD1|-|TRBV9
TGTGCCAGCAGCGTTCTAGGGACAGCCACTGAAGCTTTCTTT
CASSVLGTATEAFF
>17|TRBJ2-3|TRBD2|-|TRBV13
TGTGCCAGCAGCTTCGGGACTAGCGGGCTTAGCACAGATACGCAGTATTTT
CASSFGTSGLSTDTQYF
>15|TRBJ1-2|TRBD1|-|TRBV3-1
TGTGCCAGCAGCCAACGACAGGGATATACCCATGGCTACACCTTC
CASSQRQGYTHGYTF
>15|TRBJ1-1|-|few|TRBV3-1
TGTGCCAGCAGCAACCCGGGGGTCATGAACACTGAAGCTTTCTTT
CASSNPGVMNTEAFF
>15|TRBJ2-7|-|many|TRBV3-1
TGTGCCAGCAGCCATAAGGGTTGGCAGTCCTACGAGCAGTACTTC
CASSHKGWQSYEQYF
>15|TRBJ2-5|-|-|TRBV20-1
TGCAGTGCTAGAGCTCAACGGGGGGCAAGAGAGACCCAGTACTTC
CSARAQRGARETQYF
>16|TRBJ2-3|TRBD2|-|TRBV28
TGTGCCAGCAGTTTGTATAGCGGGGGCCGCACAGATACGCAGTATTTT
CASSLYSGGRTDTQYF
>17|TRBJ2-1|-|few|TRBV4-2
TGTGCCAGCAGCCAAGCCGGGCTCCTGAGCTCCTACAATGAGCAGTTCTTC
CASSQAGLLSSYNEQFF
>16|TRBJ2-1|TRBD2|few|TRBV6-6
TGTGCCAGCAGTTACTCCGGGACTAGCGGGGACAATGAGCAGTTCTTC
CASSYSGTSGDNEQFF